This TCR beta chain was sequenced during a study of CD8 T cells in Susac syndrome. Between the trimmed V and J ends, which lost 0 bases and 4 bases, there was a span of 11 bases. From germline, CDR1 is DFQATT and CDR2 SNEGSKA (reference sequence). The CDR3 spans 14 residues. Sequencing targeted TCR beta in blood CD8+ and CD4+ T cells. The multiple sclerosis controls consisted of treatment-naive patients with relapsing-remitting disease, either stable or active. With random hexamers, reverse transcription was performed on about 0.45 to 1 ug of RNA. TCR beta CDR3 was amplified by immunoSEQ multiplex PCR. This amplification extended across 54 Vbeta and 13 Jbeta segments. TCRdb independently ran MiXCR on the immunoSEQ multiplex PCR reads; one entry per CDR3 protein. The sample records about 140,000 distinct CDR3 sequences, roughly 96% being singletons.

The TCR sequence derives from a human donor with multiple sclerosis. The chain couples TRBV20-1 to TRBJ2-3; D not certain. The sample was CD4+ T cells from PBMCs. CDR3 nucleotide sequence: TGCAGTGCTAGAGATCCAAGATTGCCAGATACGCAGTATTTT. Amino acids: CSARDPRLPDTQYF.